This T cell receptor (beta chain) was observed in a study of blood T cell repertoires in COVID-19 (dated by TCRdb to 2020 to 2021). In terms of the full investigation: The collaborator samples originated in the United States, Italy and Spain and spanned the acute and convalescent phases of COVID-19. The material from the prospective study consisted of cDNA or gDNA derived from T cells, B-cell-depleted T cells, or PBMCs. The samples were drawn from two sources: the first 160 participants of the ongoing ImmuneRACE study, and some 1,300 subjects contributed by 6 global collaborators. The dataset comprised deeply sampled blood TCRbeta repertoires from subjects exposed to, actively infected with, or recovered from COVID-19. Sample metadata almost always included a de-identified subject ID, COVID-19 status, age in years and sex. The repertoires were released in a freely available public database intended as a resource for research on the immune response to SARS-CoV-2. Where available, HLA class I and class II types were taken from metadata supplied by the sample provider and were not determined by assay-based typing. Points the paper makes about the study in general: How much clinical and demographic metadata was included differed by source and by participant, and the metadata was provided uncurated.

The immunoSEQ Assay, a bias-controlled multiplex PCR, was used to amplify TCRbeta CDR3 regions from genomic DNA. The study's own analysis went as follows. The number of nucleated cells in each sample was estimated by amplification of reference gene primers within the assay. To quantify the absolute abundance of each unique TCRbeta CDR3 rearrangement, sequence reads were collapsed and filtered. For each sample, productive Simpson clonality was calculated by taking the square root of Simpson's diversity index across productive rearrangements. The table was pulled from immuneACCESS by TCRdb, which kept in-frame rearrangements only. Such tables lose some clones; where checked, under half of the loss comes from unresolved V genes, and the rest has no known cause. That table gives V, J and clone size, and the DNA gave D and trimming. A total of 250,000 to 350,000 clones appear in this sample, roughly 89% of them only once. The ten largest clones represent about 0.94% of the sample.

This clone was seen a single time. Its binding antigen is unknown. Base qualities are not at hand, and no much larger clone is one base apart. The germline V gene (reference sequence) specifies GTSNPN as CDR1 and SVGIG as CDR2. V is reduced by 4 bases and J by 6 bases, leaving a spacing of 9 bases between them. Including the terminal cysteine and phenylalanine, the CDR3 comprises 12 residues. The only DNA kept is the CDR3, 36 bases in frame from the first base. Another Seattle source contributed samples from volunteer blood donors who had recovered from COVID-19. The collaborating institutions used their own protocols to collect whole blood in K2EDTA tubes. For TCRbeta analysis, collaborators shipped samples as frozen whole blood, isolated PBMCs, or DNA extracted from either of those sample types.

The sequenced sample was peripheral blood. The chain couples TRBV30 to TRBJ1-4; no D gene call is confident. This clonotype was obtained from a woman in her 40s who had recovered from COVID-19. DNA sequence: TGTGCCTGGACAGCCGGGTATGAAAAACTGTTTTTT. Translated, this gives CAWTAGYEKLFF.